The next 32 T cell receptor beta chains were all read from a single sample in a study of T-cell memory formation after mild COVID-19. From the 5' RACE reads, TCRdb called clonotypes with MiXCR, one entry per CDR3 protein. The data contain fewer than 500,000 distinct CDR3 sequences, roughly 25% of them singletons. Sequencing was carried out using PBMCs or a T cell subset sorted from them (not recorded which). The receptors originated from an adult woman who had mild COVID-19 (a few samples of this study predate the infection). Cell type and time point are not known.

This clonotype was detected a few times. CDR3 sequence: CASSLAGFGGYTF. Written as DNA, the CDR3 is TGTGCCAGCAGTTTAGCAGGGTTTGGTGGCTACACCTTC. The chain uses TRBV12-3 or TRBV12-4 and TRBJ1-2; no firm D call. The CDR3 consists of 13 residues. The V end lost 0 bases, the J end lost 7 bases, and 9 bases lay between the germline ends.

DNA for the CDR3: TGTGCCGCCCTAGAGGACAGACCTAGCACAGATACGCAGTATTTT. Protein: CAALEDRPSTDTQYF. The chain links TRBV7-9 to TRBJ2-3; weak D call: TRBD1 (6 bases). From germline, CDR1 is SEHNR and CDR2 FQNEAQ (reference sequence). The CDR3 has 15 amino acids. Trimming cost V 11 bases and J 0 bases, with 18 bases left between them.

This clonotype was recorded many times. The CDR3 sequence is CASSSYQETQYF. The CDR3 DNA reads TGCGCCAGCAGCTCGTACCAAGAGACCCAGTACTTC. V and J are TRBV5-1 and TRBJ2-5; D is unclear. CDR3 length: 12 residues. Trimming removed 3 bases from V and 0 bases from J, with 3 bases in between. CDR1 is SGHRS, CDR2 YFSETQ, per germline.

The chain combines TRBV9 with TRBJ1-2; 8 nucleotides line up with TRBD1. V dropped 3 bases and J dropped 3; count of bases not matched to a gene: 4. Germline lookup yields CDR1 SGDLS and CDR2 YYNGEE. The CDR3 is 14 residues long. The CDR3 coding sequence is TGTGCCAGCAGCGGCGGGACAGGCTACTATGGCTACACCTTC. It encodes CASSGGTGYYGYTF. The variable domain in full, with the rest retrieved from reference TRBV9 and TRBJ1-2, is DSGVTQTPKHLITATGQRVTLRCSPRSGDLSVYWYQQSLDQGLQFLIQYYNGEERAKGNILERFSAQQFPDLHSELNLSSLELGDSALYFCASSGGTGYYGYTFGSGTRLTVV.

The gene calls are TRBV7-9 and TRBJ1-2; D possibly corresponds to TRBD1 (5 bases). The CDR3 is 13 residues long. Germline V gene sequence: CDR1 SEHNR, CDR2 FQNEAQ (reference sequence). The V end was cut by 6 bases, the J end by 2 bases, with 10 bases between. CDR3 region: CASSTEGNYGYTF. The CDR3 DNA sequence: TGTGCCAGCAGTACGGAGGGGAACTATGGCTACACCTTC.

The V and J genes are TRBV7-9 and TRBJ2-1; 15 bases fit TRBD2. J gave up 8 bases and V 6 bases, and 5 bases lay outside the gene matches. The length of the CDR3 is 15 residues. The germline V gene encodes CDR1 SEHNR and CDR2 FQNEAQ (reference sequence). The CDR3 DNA follows: TGTGCCAGCAGGCGGACTAGCGGGGGGGTCTATGAGCAGTTCTTC. Translation gives CASRRTSGGVYEQFF.

This clonotype turned up a few times. The V call is TRBV27, the J call TRBJ1-6, with D unresolved. Looked up from germline, CDR1 is MNHEY and CDR2 is SMNVEV (reference sequence). The CDR3 covers 13 residues. V lost 3 bases and J 10 bases, leaving 10 bases between the germline ends. CDR3 region: CASSLGRLSPLHF. The CDR3 nucleotides read TGTGCCAGCAGTTTGGGCAGACTCTCACCCCTCCACTTT.

The chain employs TRBV10-2 and TRBJ2-2; 7 bases match TRBD1. Per germline, CDR1 WSHSY and CDR2 SAAADI. The CDR3 length is 15 residues. After removal of 7 bases from V and 2 bases from J, the junction contained 7 bases not matched to a gene. CDR3 protein: CASTQGQPNTGELFF. The CDR3 coding sequence is TGCGCCAGCACCCAGGGACAGCCAAACACCGGGGAGCTGTTTTTT.

This clonotype was seen more than once but under ten times. The chain couples TRBV4-3 to TRBJ1-1; no firm D call. This CDR3 has 14 residues. Trimming shortened V by 0 bases and J by 4 bases, and 9 bases separated the two germline ends. Per germline, CDR1 LGHNA and CDR2 YSLEER. The DNA of the CDR3 is TGCGCCAGCAGCCAAGATCGGTCCGGCACTGAAGCTTTCTTT. Encoded protein: CASSQDRSGTEAFF.

This clonotype was picked up many times. The rearrangement links TRBV15 to TRBJ2-7; tentative D call: TRBD2 (5 bases). Germline V gene data show CDR1 as LNHNV and CDR2 as YYDKDF (reference sequence). With 0 bases removed from V and 1 base from J, the gap between germline ends came to 7 bases. This CDR3 has 14 residues. CDR3 amino acids: CATSREGGSYEQYF. CDR3 sequence (DNA): TGTGCCACCAGCAGAGAAGGAGGTTCCTACGAGCAGTACTTC.

This clonotype was found a few times. This chain joins TRBV9 and TRBJ1-1; 10 bases map to TRBD1. Unmatched junction bases numbered 4, after V lost 0 bases and J lost 5 bases. Germline V gene sequence: CDR1 SGDLS, CDR2 YYNGEE. The CDR3 contains 15 residues. The CDR3 bases are TGTGCCAGCAGCGTAGCCGGGACAGGGGAGACTGAAGCTTTCTTT. This encodes CASSVAGTGETEAFF.

The sample holds a few counts of this clonotype. The chain couples TRBV5-1 to TRBJ2-3; D is perhaps TRBD1 (5 bases). V lost 2 bases and J 2 bases, leaving 12 bases between the germline ends. The CDR3 loop spans 15 amino acids. CDR1 and CDR2 (germline): SGHRS, YFSETQ. The CDR3 is CASSLERGYTDTQYF. In DNA form, the CDR3 reads TGCGCCAGCAGCTTAGAAAGGGGATACACAGATACGCAGTATTTT.

In its sample, this clonotype was seen a few times. The rearrangement joins TRBV19 to TRBJ2-3; 7 bases align to TRBD2. The CDR3 is made up of 15 amino acids. With V trimmed by 6 bases and J by 0 bases, 6 bases remained unmatched. The V gene's germline CDR1 is LNHDA and CDR2 SQIVND (reference sequence). CDR3 coding DNA: TGTGCCAGTAGCCAAGCGGGACTTAGCACAGATACGCAGTATTTT. Translating it yields CASSQAGLSTDTQYF.

The chain recombines TRBV25-1 with TRBJ1-2; 11 bases are shared with TRBD1. The CDR3 is 15 residues long. V lost 0 bases and J lost 5; bases outside the gene matches: 2. Germline CDR1 and CDR2: MGHDK and SYGVNS. CDR3 region: CASSEYGDRGYGYTF. CDR3 nucleotides: TGTGCCAGCAGTGAATATGGGGACAGGGGGTATGGCTACACCTTC.

V usage is TRBV5-6 and J usage is TRBJ2-2; the match to TRBD2 covers 12 bases. V shed 3 bases and J 9 bases; nucleotides not matched to a gene: 6. The CDR3 is made up of 15 amino acids. CDR1 is SGHDT and CDR2 is YYEEEE in the germline V gene. This chain's CDR3 is CASSSGLAGFRELFF. The CDR3, as DNA: TGTGCCAGCAGCTCAGGACTAGCGGGGTTCCGGGAGCTGTTTTTT.

This clonotype was picked up a small number of times. The chain combines TRBV5-8 with TRBJ1-5; possible D gene TRBD1, 6 bases. V was pared by 0 bases and J by 3 bases, with 10 bases between. The CDR3 sequence is 15 residues long. Per the germline V gene, CDR1 is SGHTS and CDR2 is YDEGEE. Written as DNA, the CDR3 is TGTGCCAGCAGCTTGGTCACAGGGCCCAATCAGCCCCAGCATTTT. Its protein product is CASSLVTGPNQPQHF.

The chain joins TRBV5-1 to TRBJ1-2, with D tentatively TRBD1 (5 bases). CDR1 is SGHRS and CDR2 is YFSETQ in the germline V gene. The CDR3 has 13 amino acids. V was trimmed by 0 bases and J by 8 bases, leaving 11 bases between them. CDR3 in DNA: TGCGCCAGCAGCTTGGAAAGGGACGGAGGCTACACCTTC. It yields the protein CASSLERDGGYTF.

CDR3 DNA sequence: TGCAGTGCTAGCGAGGGCAAACCCTACAATGAGCAGTTCTTC. It translates to CSASEGKPYNEQFF. This chain links TRBV20-1 with TRBJ2-1; a weak D match, TRBD2 (5 bases). Between the trimmed V and J ends, which lost 3 bases and 2 bases, there was a span of 11 bases. This CDR3 has 14 residues. Germline V gene data show CDR1 as DFQATT and CDR2 as SNEGSKA (reference sequence).

This clonotype was counted many times. The V and J genes are TRBV5-8 and TRBJ2-3; D may be TRBD2 (5 bases). Germline loops: CDR1 SGHTS, CDR2 YDEGEE. This CDR3 contains 18 residues. V was pared by 0 bases and J by 6 bases, with 23 bases between. The DNA for the CDR3 is TGTGCCAGCAGCTTGGGAGCCGTGATCGGGGTTTCTTTGGATACGCAGTATTTT. Translated: CASSLGAVIGVSLDTQYF.

The chain employs TRBV6-1 and TRBJ2-3; 13 nucleotides align to TRBD2. The CDR3 runs 16 residues. Trimming cost V 6 bases and J 1 base; bases outside gene matches: 4. Germline V gene lookup returns CDR1 MNHNS and CDR2 SASEGT. This CDR3 reads CASRWTSGGGTDTQYF. The CDR3 DNA is TGTGCCAGCAGGTGGACTAGCGGGGGTGGCACAGATACGCAGTATTTT.

This clonotype was seen only a few times. The V call is TRBV19, the J call TRBJ2-7; weak D call: TRBD2 (5 bases). The CDR3 has 15 residues. V lost 10 bases and J lost 0, with 19 bases in between. CDR1 and CDR2 (germline): LNHDA, SQIVND (reference sequence). This CDR3 is CATSNYLGSSYEQYF. As DNA, the CDR3 is TGTGCCACTTCGAATTATTTAGGGAGCTCCTACGAGCAGTACTTC.

This clonotype was detected only a few times. V and J are TRBV5-1 and TRBJ2-2; 8 nucleotides align to TRBD2. This CDR3 is 16 amino acids long. The V gene's germline CDR1 is SGHRS and CDR2 YFSETQ. Unmatched junction bases numbered 4, after V lost 2 bases and J lost 1 base. The CDR3 region is CASSLRSGRNTGELFF. CDR3 nucleotide sequence: TGCGCCAGCAGCTTAAGGAGCGGGAGGAACACCGGGGAGCTGTTTTTT. Using reference TRBV5-1 and TRBJ2-2 for the parts outside the CDR3, the full variable domain is KAGVTQTPRYLIKTRGQQVTLSCSPISGHRSVSWYQQTPGQGLQFLFEYFSETQRNKGNFPGRFSGRQFSNSRSEMNVSTLELGDSALYLCASSLRSGRNTGELFFGEGSRLTVL.

In its sample, this clonotype was seen a few times. This chain joins TRBV7-7 and TRBJ2-3; D remains unclear. The CDR3 runs 13 residues. CDR1 and CDR2 (germline): SSHAT, FNYEAQ (reference sequence). V was clipped by 5 bases and J by 3 bases, with 9 bases between them. The CDR3 coding sequence is TGTGCCAGCAGCCGGGTACATACAGATACGCAGTATTTT. Protein sequence: CASSRVHTDTQYF.

This clonotype was recorded a few times. The J gene is TRBJ1-4, the V gene TRBV12-3 or TRBV12-4; TRBD1 matches 7 bases. With V trimmed by 3 bases and J by 6 bases, 1 base remained unmatched. The CDR3 length is 13 residues. CDR3: CASSFGTDEKLFF. Written as DNA, the CDR3 is TGTGCCAGCAGTTTTGGGACAGATGAAAAACTGTTTTTT.

The genes are TRBV5-1 and TRBJ2-1, with TRBD1 identical over 8 bases. Trimming took 4 bases from V and 0 from J; bases not matched to a gene: 12. Germline assignment: CDR1 SGHRS and CDR2 YFSETQ. The length of the CDR3 is 18 residues. The CDR3 DNA reads as TGCGCCAGCAGCCTATACCCGACAGGGGAAAACTCCTACAATGAGCAGTTCTTC. Encoded protein: CASSLYPTGENSYNEQFF.

The chain combines TRBV7-9 with TRBJ1-2; 8 bases are shared with TRBD1. The CDR3 contains 15 residues. The V and J ends lost 4 bases and 9 bases, in that order; junction bases with no gene match: 13. Germline values: CDR1 SEHNR, CDR2 FQNEAQ (reference sequence). CDR3 region: CASSSTTGERSRYTF. CDR3 DNA: TGTGCCAGCAGCTCCACGACAGGGGAGAGGTCGCGCTACACCTTC.

The V call is TRBV7-3, the J call TRBJ2-1; D is unclear. Germline V gene sequence: CDR1 SGHTA, CDR2 FQGTGA. The CDR3 totals 15 residues. Trimming took off 5 bases at V and 8 bases at J, with 19 bases between the two ends. The chain's CDR3 is CASSDRAHLTDEQFF. The CDR3 DNA reads as TGTGCCAGCAGCGACCGGGCCCACCTAACGGATGAGCAGTTCTTC.

This clonotype turned up a few times. The chain links TRBV6-2 or TRBV6-3 to TRBJ2-1, with 7 bases lining up with TRBD2. The CDR3 has 14 residues. Per germline, CDR1 MNHEY and CDR2 SVGEGT. The V gene end was trimmed by 6 bases and the J gene end by 9 bases; junction bases not matched to a gene: 11. CDR3 in DNA: TGTGCCAGCAGCTGGACTAGTGAACTTAGTGAGCAGTTCTTC. Translating gives CASSWTSELSEQFF.

V and J are TRBV5-1 and TRBJ2-3; TRBD2 matches at 8 bases. This CDR3 region has 16 residues. The V segment lost 4 bases and the J segment 2 bases; nucleotides outside the gene matches: 9. Looked up from germline, CDR1 is SGHRS and CDR2 is YFSETQ. The CDR3 DNA reads as TGCGCCAGCAGCCCCCCACTAGCGGTACTCACAGATACGCAGTATTTT. Amino acids: CASSPPLAVLTDTQYF.

This clonotype was seen only a few times. CDR3 in amino acids: CASSEVTRYGYTF. Written as DNA, the CDR3 is TGTGCCAGCAGTGAAGTTACTCGCTATGGCTACACCTTC. The chain uses TRBV2 and TRBJ1-2, with D uncertain. The CDR3 totals 13 residues. Trimming removed 1 base at V and 4 bases at J, with 7 bases between. Germline V CDR1 and CDR2: SNHLY, FYNNEI.

The V gene is TRBV5-5, the J gene TRBJ2-5; D may match TRBD1 or TRBD2 (5 bases each). In germline, CDR1 is SGHKS, CDR2 YYEKEE (reference sequence). Trimming took 5 bases from V and 3 from J, leaving 11 bases between them. CDR3 size: 13 residues. The CDR3: CASSTGGEETQYF. In nucleotides, the CDR3 is TGTGCCAGCAGTACAGGAGGAGAAGAGACCCAGTACTTC.

This clonotype was detected only a few times. This chain uses TRBV5-1 with TRBJ1-2; the D gene is possibly TRBD1 (5 bases). Trimming shortened V by 5 bases and J by 4 bases, and 12 bases separated the two germline ends. CDR1 is SGHRS, CDR2 YFSETQ, per germline. The CDR3 extends over 13 amino acids. The CDR3 is CASSGPGTYGYTF. For the CDR3, the DNA is TGCGCCAGCAGTGGCCCAGGGACCTATGGCTACACCTTC.